What follows are 30 T cell receptor beta chains derived from one specimen sequenced in a study of CD8 T cells in Susac syndrome. Roughly 0.45 to 1 ug RNA was reverse transcribed with random hexamers. TCRdb analysed the immunoSEQ multiplex PCR reads with MiXCR anew, one entry per CDR3 protein. The sample has a few hundred thousand distinct CDR3 sequences, about 95% seen once. What was sequenced was CD4+ T cells from PBMCs. The receptors come from a human donor with multiple sclerosis.

The rearrangement joins TRBV14 to TRBJ1-2, with D unresolved. CDR3 length: 15 residues. Germline CDR1 reads SGHDN; CDR2 reads FVKESK. V shed 0 bases and J shed 8 bases, with 16 bases lying between them. The CDR3 here is CASSQERAASTGYTF. The CDR3 DNA reads as TGTGCCAGCAGCCAAGAACGCGCGGCATCTACGGGCTACACCTTC.

The table lists this clonotype with a count of one. The chain couples TRBV20-1 to TRBJ2-3, with D possibly called TRBD1 or TRBD2 (5 bases each). The CDR3 is 14 amino acids. V lost 4 bases and J lost 0, with 11 bases in between. CDR1 is DFQATT and CDR2 is SNEGSKA in the germline V gene (reference sequence). The DNA of the CDR3 is TGCAGTGCTAAAGCCGGGGCCAGCACAGATACGCAGTATTTT. Its protein product is CSAKAGASTDTQYF.

This chain joins TRBV12-3 or TRBV12-4 and TRBJ1-1; TRBD1 is a possible D gene (5 bases). CDR3 length: 12 residues. V dropped 6 bases and J dropped 4 bases, with 9 bases sitting between them. CDR3 sequence reads: CASSGGSTEAFF. In nucleotides, the CDR3 is TGTGCCAGCAGCGGGGGTAGCACTGAAGCTTTCTTT.

V gene TRBV11-2 combines with J gene TRBJ2-1; D is uncertain. The CDR3 is 14 amino acids. Germline V gives CDR1 SGHAT, CDR2 FQNNGV. The V end was cut by 3 bases, the J end by 10 bases, with 16 bases between. The CDR3: CASSFNLISREQFF. The CDR3 DNA reads as TGTGCCAGCAGCTTCAATTTGATTTCGCGGGAGCAGTTCTTC.

The chain couples TRBV4-2 to TRBJ2-2; D is ambiguous. V lost 3 bases to trimming and J lost 7 bases, with 9 bases between them. The CDR3 runs 13 residues. Looked up from germline, CDR1 is LGHNA and CDR2 is YNFKEQ. CDR3 amino acids: CASSHPFDGELFF. The DNA for the CDR3 is TGTGCCAGCAGCCACCCCTTCGACGGGGAGCTGTTTTTT.

This chain joins TRBV5-1 and TRBJ1-1; D gene unclear. V lost 0 bases to trimming and J lost 1 base, with 7 bases between them. The length of the CDR3 is 14 residues. Germline V gene data show CDR1 as SGHRS and CDR2 as YFSETQ. Here the CDR3 reads CASSLAVRNTEAFF. The CDR3 DNA sequence: TGCGCCAGCAGCTTGGCCGTTCGGAACACTGAAGCTTTCTTT.

The V and J genes are TRBV20-1 and TRBJ1-6, with no clear D. The V gene's germline CDR1 is DFQATT and CDR2 SNEGSKA (reference sequence). The V gene lost 5 bases and the J gene lost 6 bases, with 17 bases spanning the gap. This CDR3 is built from 15 residues. This chain's CDR3 is CSAVSLVSGNSPLHF. The CDR3 DNA sequence: TGCAGTGCTGTCAGCCTGGTTTCTGGTAATTCACCCCTCCACTTT.

The CDR3 DNA reads as TGTGCCAGCTTGGAGGGAACCGGGGAGCTGTTTTTT. Its translation is CASLEGTGELFF. The chain couples TRBV11-2 to TRBJ2-2; TRBD2 might be the D (6 bases). This CDR3 has 12 amino acids. Germline CDR1 and CDR2: SGHAT and FQNNGV. Trimming left V 8 bases short and J 5 bases short, with 9 bases between.

This clonotype was counted once. V is TRBV19 and J is TRBJ1-5; no reliable D call. V was trimmed by 5 bases and J by 0 bases, leaving 14 bases between them. Germline V CDR1 and CDR2: LNHDA, SQIVND (reference sequence). The CDR3 consists of 16 residues. The CDR3 nucleotides are TGTGCCAGTAGTCCGCCCGCGGGTCGTAGCAATCAGCCCCAGCATTTT. Protein: CASSPPAGRSNQPQHF.

This CDR3 reads CSARAGTANTGELFF. CDR3 nucleotide sequence: TGCAGCGCCAGGGCCGGGACAGCGAACACCGGGGAGCTGTTTTTT. The chain carries TRBV29-1 and TRBJ2-2; 7 bases fit TRBD1. V trimming: 7 bases; J trimming: 0 bases; junction bases outside the gene matches: 8. The germline V gene has CDR1 SQVTM and CDR2 ANQGSEA. The CDR3 has 15 amino acids.

CDR3 residues: CSASFGASYGTDTQYF. The CDR3 nucleotides are TGCAGTGCTAGTTTTGGGGCCAGCTACGGCACAGATACGCAGTATTTT. The chain is built from TRBV20-1 and TRBJ2-3; a weak D match, TRBD1 (5 bases). The length of the CDR3 is 16 residues. V lost 3 bases and J lost 1, with 17 bases in between. Germline assignment: CDR1 DFQATT and CDR2 SNEGSKA (reference sequence).

The CDR3 here is CSVLTGGTTEAFF. As DNA, the CDR3 is TGCAGCGTGCTGACAGGGGGGACCACTGAAGCTTTCTTT. The chain carries TRBV29-1 and TRBJ1-1, with 9 bases fitting TRBD1. Germline CDR1 reads SQVTM; CDR2 reads ANQGSEA. This CDR3 has 13 amino acids. V trimming: 6 bases; J trimming: 4 bases; junction bases outside the gene matches: 6.

The chain links TRBV21-1 to TRBJ2-4; no check of the table's D call, TRBD2, against the DNA was made. TRBV21-1 is reported as a pseudogene. This CDR3 region has 12 residues. The CDR3 loop reads CASIRASGIQYF. DNA of the CDR3: TGTGCCAGCATCAGGGCTAGCGGCATTCAGTACTTC.

This chain connects TRBV12-3 or TRBV12-4 to TRBJ2-7, with D maybe TRBD2 (6 bases). Between the trimmed V and J ends, which lost 7 bases and 6 bases, there was a span of 16 bases. This CDR3 has 13 residues. The CDR3 coding sequence is TGTGCCAGCACCCCGGGGGTACGCGGCGAGCAGTACTTC. This codes for CASTPGVRGEQYF.

J is TRBJ1-5 and V is TRBV20-1; TRBD1 is a possible D gene (6 bases). This CDR3 region has 13 residues. Germline loops: CDR1 DFQATT, CDR2 SNEGSKA (reference sequence). V was shortened by 4 bases and J by 1 base, with 8 bases between the two germline ends. CDR3 DNA sequence: TGCAGTGCTACTCAGGGGAGCAATCAGCCCCAGCATTTT. Translated: CSATQGSNQPQHF.

This clonotype occurred once. The gene calls are TRBV29-1 and TRBJ2-3, with D uncertain. V was pared by 2 bases and J by 2 bases, with 11 bases between. CDR3 size: 14 residues. The V gene's germline CDR1 is SQVTM and CDR2 ANQGSEA. CDR3 residues: CSVESAAATDTQYF. Here the CDR3 DNA reads TGCAGCGTTGAATCGGCGGCGGCCACAGATACGCAGTATTTT.

The chain joins TRBV20-1 to TRBJ2-6; D remains unclear. The length of the CDR3 is 17 residues. The V and J ends lost 2 bases and 2 bases respectively, with 16 bases between them. Germline CDR1 is DFQATT and CDR2 is SNEGSKA (reference sequence). CDR3 in amino acids: CSARPPGRVPGANVLTF. The CDR3 DNA reads TGCAGTGCTAGACCGCCCGGACGGGTTCCTGGGGCCAACGTCCTGACTTTC.

The V and J genes are TRBV5-1 and TRBJ2-1; D not certain. The ends were cut back, 4 bases at V and 10 bases at J, with 15 bases in the middle. Germline lookup yields CDR1 SGHRS and CDR2 YFSETQ. The CDR3 is made up of 13 amino acids. The CDR3 sequence: CASSGSTSLEQFF. The DNA of the CDR3 is TGCGCCAGCAGCGGCAGCACCTCCCTGGAGCAGTTCTTC.

The chain couples TRBV2 to TRBJ1-1, with D unclear. The germline gives CDR1 SNHLY, CDR2 FYNNEI. The CDR3 is 12 amino acids. Trimming pared 4 bases from V and 3 bases from J, leaving 6 bases between. This CDR3 reads CASSVGYTEAFF. CDR3 bases: TGTGCCAGCAGTGTCGGGTACACTGAAGCTTTCTTT.

The rearrangement joins TRBV9 to TRBJ1-2; D remains unclear. Between the trimmed V and J ends, which lost 5 bases and 4 bases, there was a span of 12 bases. Germline CDR1 is SGDLS and CDR2 is YYNGEE. This CDR3 has 13 amino acids. The CDR3 spells CASSLLGSYGYTF. Written as DNA, the CDR3 is TGTGCCAGCAGTCTGTTAGGGAGCTATGGCTACACCTTC.

This chain joins TRBV9 and TRBJ2-6, with D uncertain. With 4 bases removed from V and 2 bases from J, the gap between germline ends came to 10 bases. This CDR3 contains 15 residues. Germline V lookup: CDR1 SGDLS, CDR2 YYNGEE. CDR3 sequence: CASSTRLTGANVLTF. The CDR3, as DNA: TGTGCCAGCAGCACCCGACTCACTGGGGCCAACGTCCTGACTTTC.

This chain joins TRBV7-9 and TRBJ2-6, with D unclear. Germline CDR1 and CDR2: SEHNR and FQNEAQ (reference sequence). This CDR3 contains 11 residues. The CDR3 DNA follows: TGTGCGGCCTCTGGGGCCAACGTCCTGACTTTC. Translating gives CAASGANVLTF.

This chain connects TRBV20-1 to TRBJ2-3, with TRBD1 as a possible D gene (6 bases). CDR3 length: 16 residues. V lost 0 bases and J 2 bases, leaving 15 bases between the germline ends. CDR1 is DFQATT, CDR2 SNEGSKA, per germline (reference sequence). CDR3 amino acids: CSAREVGTNPTDTQYF. CDR3 nucleotide sequence: TGCAGTGCTAGAGAGGTGGGGACAAATCCCACAGATACGCAGTATTTT.

The chain is built from TRBV27 and TRBJ1-5, with D tentatively TRBD1 (5 bases). V was pared by 5 bases and J by 6 bases, with 14 bases between. The CDR3 contains 14 residues. Germline-derived CDR1 and CDR2 are MNHEY and SMNVEV (reference sequence). The CDR3 here is CASSRGSRGQPQHF. DNA for the CDR3: TGTGCCAGCAGTAGGGGATCCAGAGGTCAGCCCCAGCATTTT.

In DNA form, the CDR3 reads TGTGCCAGCAGCATACAGGGCAGCGTGACCGGCTATGGCTACACCTTC. Translated: CASSIQGSVTGYGYTF. The chain combines TRBV12-3 or TRBV12-4 with TRBJ1-2; maybe TRBD1 (6 bases). The CDR3 runs to 16 residues. V gave up 6 bases and J gave up 4 bases, with 21 bases separating them.

The chain is built from TRBV2 and TRBJ2-1, with 9 nucleotides matching TRBD1. V shed 5 bases and J 2 bases; nucleotides not matched to a gene: 1. Germline V lookup: CDR1 SNHLY, CDR2 FYNNEI. This CDR3 is 14 amino acids long. The DNA of the CDR3 is TGTGCCAGCAGTCGGGACAGGGCCTACAATGAGCAGTTCTTC. Residues: CASSRDRAYNEQFF.

This sequence joins TRBV6-5 and TRBJ1-2; possible D gene TRBD1, 5 bases. There are 16 residues in the CDR3. Germline V gene data show CDR1 as MNHEY and CDR2 as SVGAGI. V gave up 4 bases and J gave up 1 base, with 16 bases separating them. The CDR3 DNA is TGTGCCAGCAGTTGGGTCCGGCAGGGTGATAACTATGGCTACACCTTC. This sequence encodes CASSWVRQGDNYGYTF.

The gene calls are TRBV29-1 and TRBJ1-1; D ambiguous. Trimming stripped 7 bases from V and 1 base from J, with 10 bases between. The CDR3 covers 12 residues. CDR1 SQVTM and CDR2 ANQGSEA come from the germline V gene. The CDR3 loop reads CSASSSNTEAFF. The CDR3 DNA reads TGCAGCGCTAGTTCATCGAACACTGAAGCTTTCTTT.

The chain couples TRBV19 to TRBJ2-1, with D perhaps TRBD2 (5 bases). The germline V and J ends were trimmed by 6 bases and 0 bases, with 9 bases remaining between them. Per the germline V gene, CDR1 is LNHDA and CDR2 is SQIVND (reference sequence). The CDR3 extends over 14 amino acids. CDR3 protein: CASRRADSYNEQFF. The CDR3 DNA sequence: TGTGCCAGTAGGAGGGCGGACTCCTACAATGAGCAGTTCTTC.

The chain couples TRBV15 to TRBJ1-5; the D gene is possibly TRBD1 (6 bases). Trimming shortened V by 1 base and J by 2 bases, and 6 bases separated the two germline ends. Germline-derived CDR1 and CDR2 are LNHNV and YYDKDF (reference sequence). The CDR3 has 14 residues. CDR3 nucleotide sequence: TGTGCCACCAGCAGAGGACAGGGCAATCAGCCCCAGCATTTT. As protein: CATSRGQGNQPQHF.